The TCR beta chain under discussion was sequenced for a study of blood T cell repertoires in COVID-19. Study-level background: Spain, Italy and the United States supplied samples that represented acute and convalescent COVID-19. Sample material is recorded as cDNA or gDNA derived from T cells, B-cell-depleted T cells, or PBMCs.

This clone appeared a single time. In the original processing: The authors estimated nucleated cell counts from reference gene primer amplification. The data were produced by immunoSEQ multiplex PCR, yet TCRdb's version contains in-frame clones alone and is incomplete. Clonal size and the V and J genes are those of that table, whereas D and trimming came from the DNA. This sample yields under 95,000 clones, of which under 85% are seen a single time; about 2% belongs to the top ten. The sequence was obtained from a woman in her sixties or seventies with acute or convalescent COVID-19. Sequencing was performed on peripheral blood.

CDR3 DNA sequence: TGTGCCAGCAGTTACTCCTCCGGAGTGAGTGAAGCTTTCTTT. Amino acid sequence: CASSYSSGVSEAFF. The J gene is TRBJ1-1, the V gene TRBV6-6; D is unclear. Germline V gene data show CDR1 as MNHNY and CDR2 as SVGAGI (reference sequence). V was shortened by 0 bases and J by 7 bases, with 12 bases between the two germline ends. The CDR3 has 14 amino acids.